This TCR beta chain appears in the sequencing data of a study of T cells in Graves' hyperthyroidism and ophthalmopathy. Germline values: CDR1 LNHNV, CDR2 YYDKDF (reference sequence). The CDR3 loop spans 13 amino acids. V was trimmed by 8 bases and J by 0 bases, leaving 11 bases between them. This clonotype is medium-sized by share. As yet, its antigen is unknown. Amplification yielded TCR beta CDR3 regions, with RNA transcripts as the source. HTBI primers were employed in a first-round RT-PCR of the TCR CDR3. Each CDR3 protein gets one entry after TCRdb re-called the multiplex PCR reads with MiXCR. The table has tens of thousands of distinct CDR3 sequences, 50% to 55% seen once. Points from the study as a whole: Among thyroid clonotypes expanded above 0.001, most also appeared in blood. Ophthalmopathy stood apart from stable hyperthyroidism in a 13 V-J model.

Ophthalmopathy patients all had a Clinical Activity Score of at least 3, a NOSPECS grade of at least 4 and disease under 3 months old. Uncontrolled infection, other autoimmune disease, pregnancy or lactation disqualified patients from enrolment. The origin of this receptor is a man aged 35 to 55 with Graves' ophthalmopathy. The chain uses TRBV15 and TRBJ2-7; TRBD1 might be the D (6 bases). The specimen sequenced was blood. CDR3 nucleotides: TGTGCCACCCGGACAGCTAGCTCCTACGAGCAGTACTTC. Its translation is CATRTASSYEQYF.